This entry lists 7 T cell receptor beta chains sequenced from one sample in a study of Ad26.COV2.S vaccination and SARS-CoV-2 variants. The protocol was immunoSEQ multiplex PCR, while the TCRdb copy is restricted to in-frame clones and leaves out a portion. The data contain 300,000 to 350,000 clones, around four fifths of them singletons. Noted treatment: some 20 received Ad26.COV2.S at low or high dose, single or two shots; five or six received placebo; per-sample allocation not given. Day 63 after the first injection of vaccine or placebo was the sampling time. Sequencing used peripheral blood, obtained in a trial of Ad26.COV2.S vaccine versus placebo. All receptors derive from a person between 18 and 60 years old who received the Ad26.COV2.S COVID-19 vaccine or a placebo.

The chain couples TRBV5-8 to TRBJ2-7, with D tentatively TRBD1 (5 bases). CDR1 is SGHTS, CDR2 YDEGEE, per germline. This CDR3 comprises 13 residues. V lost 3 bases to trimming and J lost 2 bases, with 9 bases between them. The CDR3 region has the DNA TGTGCCAGCAGCTCCCGGACACCCTACGAGCAGTACTTC. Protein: CASSSRTPYEQYF.

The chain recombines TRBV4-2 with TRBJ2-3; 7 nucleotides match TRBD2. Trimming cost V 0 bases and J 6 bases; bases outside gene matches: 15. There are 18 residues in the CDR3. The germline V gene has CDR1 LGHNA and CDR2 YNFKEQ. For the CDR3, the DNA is TGTGCCAGCAGCCAAGAAGTCTTTAGGGAGCGGGGAACGGATACGCAGTATTTT. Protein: CASSQEVFRERGTDTQYF.

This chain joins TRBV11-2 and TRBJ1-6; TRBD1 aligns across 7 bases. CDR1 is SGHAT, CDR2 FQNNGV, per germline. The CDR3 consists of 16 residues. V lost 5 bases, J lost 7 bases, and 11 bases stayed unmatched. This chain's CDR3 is CASSAIPTGRNSPLHF. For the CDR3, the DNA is TGTGCCAGCAGCGCAATCCCGACAGGGCGGAATTCACCCCTCCACTTT.

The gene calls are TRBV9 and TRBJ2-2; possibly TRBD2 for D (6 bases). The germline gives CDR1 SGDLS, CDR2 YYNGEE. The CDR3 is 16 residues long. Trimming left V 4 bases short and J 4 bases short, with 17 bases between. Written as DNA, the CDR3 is TGTGCCAGCAGCCCGACCCGGGAGCCACCCACCGGGGAGCTGTTTTTT. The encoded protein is CASSPTREPPTGELFF.

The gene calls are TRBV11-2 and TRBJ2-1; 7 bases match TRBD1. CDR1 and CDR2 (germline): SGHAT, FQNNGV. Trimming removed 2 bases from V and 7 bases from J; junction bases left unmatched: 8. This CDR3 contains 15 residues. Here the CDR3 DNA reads TGTGCCAGCAGCTTAAGGGGGCTCCTGGAGAATGAGCAGTTCTTC. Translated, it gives CASSLRGLLENEQFF.

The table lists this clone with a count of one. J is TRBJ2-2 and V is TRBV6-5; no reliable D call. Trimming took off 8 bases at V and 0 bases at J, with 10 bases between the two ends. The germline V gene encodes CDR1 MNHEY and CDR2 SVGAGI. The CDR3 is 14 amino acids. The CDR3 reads CASLMSANTGELFF. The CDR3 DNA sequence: TGTGCCAGCCTTATGAGCGCGAACACCGGGGAGCTGTTTTTT.

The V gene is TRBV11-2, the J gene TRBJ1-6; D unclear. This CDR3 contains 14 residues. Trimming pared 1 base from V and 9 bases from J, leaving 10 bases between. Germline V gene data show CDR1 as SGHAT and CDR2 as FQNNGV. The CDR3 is CASSLAGSGSPLHF. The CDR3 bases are TGTGCCAGCAGCTTAGCCGGGTCAGGTTCACCCCTCCACTTT. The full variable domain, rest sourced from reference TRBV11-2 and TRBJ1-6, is EAGVAQSPRYKIIEKRQSVAFWCNPISGHATLYWYQQILGQGPKLLIQFQNNGVVDDSQLPKDRFSAERLKGVDSTLKIQPAKLEDSAVYLCASSLAGSGSPLHFGNGTRLTVT.